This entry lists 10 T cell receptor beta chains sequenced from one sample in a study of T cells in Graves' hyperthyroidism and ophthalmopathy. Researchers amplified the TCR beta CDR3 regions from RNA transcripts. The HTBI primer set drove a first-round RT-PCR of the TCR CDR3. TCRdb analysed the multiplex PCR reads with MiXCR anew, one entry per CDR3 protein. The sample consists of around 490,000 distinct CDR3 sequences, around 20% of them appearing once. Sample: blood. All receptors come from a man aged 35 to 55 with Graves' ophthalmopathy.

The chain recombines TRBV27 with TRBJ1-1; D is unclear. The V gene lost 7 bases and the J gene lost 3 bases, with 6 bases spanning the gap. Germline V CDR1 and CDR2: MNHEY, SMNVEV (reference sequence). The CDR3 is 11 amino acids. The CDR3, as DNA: TGTGCCAGCATGCGGGACACTGAAGCTTTCTTT. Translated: CASMRDTEAFF.

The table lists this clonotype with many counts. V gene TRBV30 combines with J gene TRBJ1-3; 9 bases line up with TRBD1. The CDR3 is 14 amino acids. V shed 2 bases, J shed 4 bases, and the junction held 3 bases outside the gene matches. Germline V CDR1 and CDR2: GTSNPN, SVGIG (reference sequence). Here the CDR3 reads CAWSSGTGGNTIYF. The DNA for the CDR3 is TGTGCCTGGAGTTCAGGGACAGGGGGAAACACCATATATTTT.

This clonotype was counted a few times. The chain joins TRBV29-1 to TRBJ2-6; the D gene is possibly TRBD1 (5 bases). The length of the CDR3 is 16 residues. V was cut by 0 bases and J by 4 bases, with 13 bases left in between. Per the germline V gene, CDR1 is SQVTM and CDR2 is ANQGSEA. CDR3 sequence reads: CSVEDQRGPGANVLTF. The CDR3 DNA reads TGCAGCGTTGAAGATCAAAGGGGTCCGGGGGCCAACGTCCTGACTTTC.

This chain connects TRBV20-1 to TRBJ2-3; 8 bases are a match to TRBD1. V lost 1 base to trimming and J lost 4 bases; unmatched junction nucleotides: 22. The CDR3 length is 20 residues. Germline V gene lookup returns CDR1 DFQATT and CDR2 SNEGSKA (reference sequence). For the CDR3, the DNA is TGCAGTGCTAGAGGGGTGGGGGGCAGGGGGCATCCATCCGCAGCAGATACGCAGTATTTT. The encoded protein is CSARGVGGRGHPSAADTQYF.

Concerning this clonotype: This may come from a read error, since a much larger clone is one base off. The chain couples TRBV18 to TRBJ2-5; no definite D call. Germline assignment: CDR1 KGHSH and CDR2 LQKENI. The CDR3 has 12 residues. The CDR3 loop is CAGSPTPETQYF. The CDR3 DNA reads TGTGCCGGCTCACCAACCCCAGAGACCCAGTACTTC.

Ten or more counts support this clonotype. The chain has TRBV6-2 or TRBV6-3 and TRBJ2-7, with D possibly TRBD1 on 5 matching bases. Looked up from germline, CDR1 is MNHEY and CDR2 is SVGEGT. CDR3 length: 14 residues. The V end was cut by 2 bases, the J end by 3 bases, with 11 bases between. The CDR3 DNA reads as TGTGCCAGCAGTTACCAAGGGGCCTACTACGAGCAGTACTTC. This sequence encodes CASSYQGAYYEQYF.

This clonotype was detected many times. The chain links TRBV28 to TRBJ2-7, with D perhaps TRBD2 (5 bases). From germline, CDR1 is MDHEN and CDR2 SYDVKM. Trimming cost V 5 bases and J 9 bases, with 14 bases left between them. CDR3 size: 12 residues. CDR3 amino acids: CASSVFSGGQYF. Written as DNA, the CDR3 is TGTGCCAGCAGTGTTTTCTCCGGAGGGCAGTACTTC.

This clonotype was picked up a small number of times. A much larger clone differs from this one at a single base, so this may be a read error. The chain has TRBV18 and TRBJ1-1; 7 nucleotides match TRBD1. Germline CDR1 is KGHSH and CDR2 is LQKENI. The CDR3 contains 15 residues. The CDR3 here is CANSYSQGMNTEAFF. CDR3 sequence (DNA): TGTGCCAACTCATATTCACAGGGGATGAACACTGAAGCTTTCTTT. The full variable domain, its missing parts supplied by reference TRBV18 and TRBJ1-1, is NAGVMQNPRHLVRRRGQEARLRCSPMKGHSHVYWYRQLPEEGLKFMVYLQKENIIDESGMPKERFSAEFPKEGPSILRIQQVVRGDSAAYFCANSYSQGMNTEAFFGQGTRLTVV.

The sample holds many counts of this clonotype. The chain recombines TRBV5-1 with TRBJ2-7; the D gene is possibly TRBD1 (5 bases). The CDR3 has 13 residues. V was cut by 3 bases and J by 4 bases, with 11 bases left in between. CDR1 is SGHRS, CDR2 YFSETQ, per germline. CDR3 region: CASSYQTAYEQYF. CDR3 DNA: TGCGCCAGCAGCTACCAGACAGCTTACGAGCAGTACTTC. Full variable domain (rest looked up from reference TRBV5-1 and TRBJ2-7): KAGVTQTPRYLIKTRGQQVTLSCSPISGHRSVSWYQQTPGQGLQFLFEYFSETQRNKGNFPGRFSGRQFSNSRSEMNVSTLELGDSALYLCASSYQTAYEQYFGPGTRLTVT.

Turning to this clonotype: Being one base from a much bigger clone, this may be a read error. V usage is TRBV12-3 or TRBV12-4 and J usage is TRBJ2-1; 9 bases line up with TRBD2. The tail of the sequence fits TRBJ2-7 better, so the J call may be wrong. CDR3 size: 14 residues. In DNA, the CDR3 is TGTGCCAGCAGTTTGCGGGAGGGCCAAAATGAGCAGTACTTC. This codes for CASSLREGQNEQYF.